This entry features one TCR beta chain sequence. Its antigen is still unknown. PCR amplification relied on 60 Vbeta primers (plus 13 Jbeta primers). Measured with immunoSEQ multiplex PCR; TCRdb has only the in-frame clones, and not every one. The repertoire holds some 130,000 clones, about four fifths seen once, with approximately 2% in the top ten. The sample originates from a study of cytomegalovirus exposure and HLA in healthy donors. Study outcomes and limitations: Using the classifier, cytomegalovirus status was reportedly diagnosed with high specificity and sensitivity.

Germline CDR1 reads SGHAT; CDR2 reads FQDESV (reference sequence). V was pared by 7 bases and J by 0 bases, with 13 bases between. This CDR3 is built from 15 residues. The sample taken for sequencing was PBMCs. This TCR was recovered from a man aged 18 to 29 in good health and CMV-seronegative. V is TRBV11-1 and J is TRBJ2-1; D might be TRBD2 (6 bases). The CDR3 here is CASIDSGSSYNEQFF. Here the CDR3 DNA reads TGTGCCAGCATCGATAGCGGTAGCTCCTACAATGAGCAGTTCTTC.